This is a list of T cell receptor beta chains from one sample in a study of blood T cell repertoires in COVID-19. The repertoire was sequenced with immunoSEQ multiplex PCR; TCRdb's copy has only in-frame clones and lacks some. The data contain 200,000 to 300,000 clones, roughly nine tenths of them seen just once; the ten biggest clones take up around 1.7%. The sample was peripheral blood. The origin of the receptors is a woman between 55 and 75 years old who had recovered from COVID-19. Each CDR3 is given with its conserved first and last residue. The order of the fields is D gene, V gene, clone size, J gene, CDR3 protein, CDR3 DNA. A D gene is named only where the DNA matches it firmly. Size tells how often a clone was seen (once, few, many) or the class of an expanded clone, and some rows leave it out.

TRBD2	TRBV5-1	-	TRBJ2-3	CASSLVLAGGLDTQYF	TGCGCCAGCAGCTTGGTATTAGCGGGGGGGCTGGATACGCAGTATTTT
TRBD2	TRBV7-9	-	TRBJ2-1	CASSSPPRGGGRVGNEQFF	TGTGCCAGCAGCTCACCGCCCCGGGGCGGGGGGCGAGTTGGTAATGAGCAGTTCTTC
TRBD1	TRBV7-3	-	TRBJ1-6	CASSSGQGRNSPLHF	TGTGCCAGCAGCTCTGGACAGGGGCGTAATTCACCCCTCCACTTT
-	TRBV29-1	-	TRBJ2-2	CSVEVGAGTGELFF	TGCAGCGTTGAAGTGGGGGCGGGCACCGGGGAGCTGTTTTTT
-	TRBV19	few	TRBJ1-2	CASKGREHYGYTF	TGTGCCAGTAAGGGGAGGGAACACTATGGCTACACCTTC
TRBD1	TRBV2	-	TRBJ1-5	CASSTRGTGWNNQPQHF	TGTGCCAGCAGCACCAGAGGGACAGGGTGGAACAATCAGCCCCAGCATTTT
TRBD1	TRBV9	-	TRBJ2-7	CASSSRDRTYEQYF	TGTGCCAGCAGCTCCCGGGACAGAACCTACGAGCAGTACTTC
TRBD1	TRBV18	-	TRBJ2-6	CASSPERDRGRSGANVLTF	TGTGCCAGCTCACCAGAGCGGGACAGGGGAAGAAGTGGGGCCAACGTCCTGACTTTC
-	TRBV28	-	TRBJ2-5	CASSPPGQDQETQYF	TGTGCCAGCAGTCCTCCGGGACAAGACCAAGAGACCCAGTACTTC
TRBD1	TRBV5-4	-	TRBJ1-2	CASSYVGTATYGYTF	TGTGCCAGCAGCTACGTTGGGACAGCAACCTATGGCTACACCTTC
-	TRBV11-2	-	TRBJ1-2	CASHMDGAGGYTF	TGTGCCAGCCACATGGATGGGGCCGGGGGCTACACCTTC
-	TRBV29-1	-	TRBJ2-7	CSVGLVRDEQYF	TGCAGCGTTGGCTTAGTACGTGACGAGCAGTACTTC
-	TRBV9	-	TRBJ2-5	CASSSHEVGGRIQETQYF	TGTGCCAGCAGCTCTCACGAGGTGGGAGGTCGGATCCAAGAGACCCAGTACTTC
TRBD2	TRBV20-1	-	TRBJ2-5	CSASRVAGGQETQYF	TGCAGTGCTAGTCGTGTAGCGGGGGGACAAGAGACCCAGTACTTC
TRBD2	TRBV5-1	few	TRBJ2-5	CASSLDPRGGLETQYF	TGCGCCAGCAGCTTGGACCCGCGGGGGGGTCTGGAGACCCAGTACTTC
-	TRBV19	-	TRBJ1-3	CASKSGSSGNTIYF	TGTGCCAGTAAATCCGGGAGCTCTGGAAACACCATATATTTT
TRBD1	TRBV19	-	TRBJ1-6	CASSIHSGTGEYNSPLHF	TGTGCCAGTAGTATCCACTCCGGGACAGGAGAATATAATTCACCCCTCCACTTT
-	TRBV21-1	-	TRBJ1-1	CASLTYPREAFF	TGTGCCAGCCTCACATACCCACGTGAAGCTTTCTTT
TRBD1	TRBV5-1	-	TRBJ1-6	CASSPGPTGQGDYSPLHF	TGCGCCAGCAGCCCTGGACCTACGGGACAGGGGGACTATTCACCCCTCCACTTT
-	TRBV24-1	-	TRBJ1-2	CATSGGQYFGYTF	-
-	TRBV7-8	-	TRBJ2-1	CASSLLGREQFF	TGTGCCAGCAGCCTCCTGGGGAGGGAGCAGTTCTTC
-	TRBV9	-	TRBJ2-2	CASSVEWTTTGELFF	TGTGCCAGCAGCGTAGAATGGACAACTACCGGGGAGCTGTTTTTT
-	TRBV15	once	TRBJ1-5	CATSQGQARENQPQHF	TGTGCCACCAGCCAGGGGCAGGCCAGGGAAAATCAGCCCCAGCATTTT
-	TRBV29-1	-	TRBJ2-1	CSVAQMEGGEQFF	TGCAGCGTTGCTCAAATGGAGGGAGGTGAGCAGTTCTTC